These 8 T cell receptor beta chains came from one sample sequenced in a study of T-cell memory formation after mild COVID-19. One entry per CDR3 protein results from TCRdb running MiXCR on the 5' RACE reads. The profile shows 400,000 to 500,000 distinct CDR3 sequences, less than 25% of them singletons. Input material: PBMCs or a T cell subset sorted from them (not recorded which). These receptors were obtained from an adult woman who had mild COVID-19 (a few samples of this study predate the infection). Cell type and time point are not known.

In its sample, this clonotype was seen a few times. V is TRBV24-1 and J is TRBJ2-2; D is possibly TRBD2 (5 bases). CDR1 and CDR2 (germline): KGHDR, SFDVKD. The germline V and J ends were trimmed by 12 bases and 4 bases, with 14 bases remaining between them. The CDR3 is 13 amino acids. This CDR3 reads CAASGDPTGELFF. DNA for the CDR3: TGTGCCGCGAGCGGAGATCCCACCGGGGAGCTGTTTTTT.

A few counts support this clonotype. V and J are TRBV18 and TRBJ2-2; 9 nucleotides match TRBD1. Germline CDR1 is KGHSH and CDR2 is LQKENI. The CDR3 loop spans 18 amino acids. Trimming at V came to 3 bases and at J to 6 bases, leaving 14 bases not matched to a gene. CDR3 sequence (DNA): TGTGCCAGCTCACCGAAAGCCTTGACAGGGGGACAGGCCGGGGAGCTGTTTTTT. It is translated as CASSPKALTGGQAGELFF.

This clonotype was counted between two and nine times. This chain joins TRBV29-1 and TRBJ1-3; D remains unclear. V was clipped by 4 bases and J by 2 bases, with 12 bases between them. The V gene's germline CDR1 is SQVTM and CDR2 ANQGSEA. There are 14 residues in the CDR3. CDR3 in amino acids: CSVGFGGTGNTIYF. CDR3 coding DNA: TGCAGCGTTGGCTTCGGTGGGACTGGAAACACCATATATTTT.

This sequence joins TRBV5-1 and TRBJ2-3; the D is unclear. The V end lost 7 bases, the J end lost 0 bases, and 15 bases lay between the germline ends. Germline values: CDR1 SGHRS, CDR2 YFSETQ. This CDR3 spans 15 amino acids. The DNA of the CDR3 is TGCGCCAGCCGTGAGCAGGCCTTTAGCACAGATACGCAGTATTTT. This encodes CASREQAFSTDTQYF. Using reference TRBV5-1 and TRBJ2-3 for the parts outside the CDR3, the full variable domain is KAGVTQTPRYLIKTRGQQVTLSCSPISGHRSVSWYQQTPGQGLQFLFEYFSETQRNKGNFPGRFSGRQFSNSRSEMNVSTLELGDSALYLCASREQAFSTDTQYFGPGTRLTVL.

At least ten counts were recorded for this clonotype. The chain uses TRBV5-1 and TRBJ2-7; 7 nucleotides agree with TRBD1. Germline V gene data show CDR1 as SGHRS and CDR2 as YFSETQ. The CDR3 sequence is 15 residues long. With V trimmed by 2 bases and J by 3 bases, 8 bases remained unmatched. CDR3 residues: CASSFGTVDDYEQYF. The CDR3 bases are TGCGCCAGCAGCTTTGGGACAGTGGATGACTACGAGCAGTACTTC.

This chain joins TRBV12-3 or TRBV12-4 and TRBJ2-3; 9 nucleotides match TRBD2. The CDR3 runs 18 residues. Germline trimming cut 3 bases from V and 1 base from J; bases unmatched to any gene: 11. CDR3 in DNA: TGTGCCAGCAGTTTGTGGGGTGCGGTAGCGGGGGGCACAGATACGCAGTATTTT. Translation: CASSLWGAVAGGTDTQYF.

V is TRBV24-1 and J is TRBJ1-2; 7 bases map to TRBD1. The CDR3 sequence is 16 residues long. CDR1 is KGHDR, CDR2 SFDVKD, per germline. The ends lost 4 bases at V and 0 bases at J; junction bases unmatched: 7. The CDR3 region has the DNA TGTGCCACCAGTGACTACGACAGGGTTCCTAACTATGGCTACACCTTC. Translating gives CATSDYDRVPNYGYTF.

There are many counts of this clonotype. V and J are TRBV29-1 and TRBJ2-1; no definite D call. V gave up 7 bases and J gave up 0 bases, with 13 bases separating them. The V gene's germline CDR1 is SQVTM and CDR2 ANQGSEA. CDR3 length: 14 amino acids. The CDR3 DNA reads as TGCAGCGCAAGGGTCTCGTTCTCCTACAATGAGCAGTTCTTC. Translation gives CSARVSFSYNEQFF.